The 28 T cell receptor beta chains presented below share a single source sample, sequenced in a study of cytomegalovirus exposure and HLA in healthy donors (dated by TCRdb to 2016 to 2017). The library came from the immunoSEQ multiplex PCR assay. The multiplex PCR relied on a mix of 60 forward primers for TCR Vbeta segments and 13 reverse primers for TCR Jbeta segments. Sourced from immuneACCESS, this table was stored by TCRdb with only in-frame sequences that have V and J called. A share of the clones is absent; for the studies checked, an unresolved V gene accounts for under half, and the remainder has no known explanation. Recorded for this sample are about 180,000 clones; approximately 78% of them occurred a single time. The biggest ten clones account for about 2.5% of the sample. Source material: PBMCs. The receptors were gathered from a human donor in good health.

The chain uses TRBV2 and TRBJ2-5, with D possibly matching TRBD2 (6 bases). The J call is doubtful: the DNA matches TRBJ2-7 better. Germline V lookup: CDR1 SNHLY, CDR2 FYNNEI. The CDR3 contains 13 residues. DNA for the CDR3: TGTGCCAGCAGTATATCTAGCGACTACGAGCAGTACTTC. Protein sequence: CASSISSDYEQYF.

This sequence joins TRBV19 and TRBJ1-2; 9 bases fit TRBD1. CDR3 length equals 16 residues. Germline CDR1 and CDR2: LNHDA and SQIVND (reference sequence). The trim removed 10 bases at V and 4 bases at J, leaving 16 bases unmatched. DNA for the CDR3: TGTGCCACCAACCCGGGACAGGGTGTGGGGAGCTATGGCTACACCTTC. This encodes CATNPGQGVGSYGYTF.

The rearrangement links TRBV5-6 to TRBJ2-5, with unresolved D. The end of the DNA fits TRBJ2-7 better, so the J call may be wrong. There are 15 residues in the CDR3. Per germline, CDR1 SGHDT and CDR2 YYEEEE. The CDR3 protein is CASSTLSRVSYEQYF. In DNA, the CDR3 is TGTGCCAGCAGCACCCTAAGCCGGGTCTCATACGAGCAGTACTTC.

The CDR3 DNA reads TGTGCCAGCAGCCCGGGGGGGTTAGGCTATGGCTACACCTTC. This codes for CASSPGGLGYGYTF. The chain employs TRBV5-4 and TRBJ1-2; D is possibly TRBD1 (5 bases). The V gene lost 4 bases and the J gene lost 4 bases, with 14 bases spanning the gap. The CDR3 has 14 residues. The germline V gene encodes CDR1 SGHNT and CDR2 YYREEE (reference sequence). Looking up the rest from reference TRBV5-4 and TRBJ1-2 gives the full variable domain: ETGVTQSPTHLIKTRGQQVTLRCSSQSGHNTVSWYQQALGQGPQFIFQYYREEENGRGNFPPRFSGLQFPNYSSELNVNALELDDSALYLCASSPGGLGYGYTFGSGTRLTVV.

The genes are TRBV5-1 and TRBJ2-3; 13 nucleotides align to TRBD2. CDR3 length: 16 amino acids. Trimming removed 3 bases from V and 4 bases from J; junction bases left unmatched: 5. The germline gives CDR1 SGHRS, CDR2 YFSETQ. CDR3 nucleotide sequence: TGCGCCAGCAGCTCGCTCGGGACTAGCGGGGCAGATACGCAGTATTTT. It specifies CASSSLGTSGADTQYF. Using reference TRBV5-1 and TRBJ2-3 for the parts outside the CDR3, the full variable domain is KAGVTQTPRYLIKTRGQQVTLSCSPISGHRSVSWYQQTPGQGLQFLFEYFSETQRNKGNFPGRFSGRQFSNSRSEMNVSTLELGDSALYLCASSSLGTSGADTQYFGPGTRLTVL.

This clone is a singleton in its sample. This chain connects TRBV19 to TRBJ1-2; D is possibly TRBD1 (5 bases). Trimming took 5 bases from V and 4 from J, leaving 14 bases between them. This CDR3 has 14 residues. In germline, CDR1 is LNHDA, CDR2 SQIVND (reference sequence). The CDR3 DNA reads TGTGCCAGTAGTCCAGGTGAAGGGGTCTATGGCTACACCTTC. Its protein is CASSPGEGVYGYTF.

This sequence joins TRBV2 and TRBJ2-1; maybe TRBD2 (6 bases). The CDR3 runs 15 residues. The germline V and J ends were trimmed by 5 bases and 2 bases, with 13 bases remaining between them. From germline, CDR1 is SNHLY and CDR2 FYNNEI. The CDR3 sequence is CASSPGLLTYNEQFF. In nucleotides, the CDR3 is TGTGCCAGCAGTCCGGGACTGCTAACCTACAATGAGCAGTTCTTC.

The rearrangement uses TRBV11-2 and TRBJ1-1; no definite D call. The V gene's germline CDR1 is SGHAT and CDR2 FQNNGV. Trimming removed 0 bases at V and 3 bases at J, with 11 bases between. This CDR3 spans 15 amino acids. This chain's CDR3 is CASSLDAGLDTEAFF. The CDR3 bases are TGTGCCAGCAGCTTAGATGCGGGATTGGACACTGAAGCTTTCTTT.

The chain combines TRBV7-6 with TRBJ2-7; D may be TRBD2 (6 bases). The germline V and J ends were trimmed by 5 bases and 2 bases, with 16 bases remaining between them. The CDR3 loop spans 15 amino acids. The germline V gene encodes CDR1 SGHVS and CDR2 FNYEAQ. Here the CDR3 reads CASSPRGWVPYEQYF. DNA of the CDR3: TGTGCCAGCAGCCCACGGGGGTGGGTACCCTACGAGCAGTACTTC.

The rearrangement uses TRBV7-9 and TRBJ2-2; no clear D gene. CDR1 SEHNR and CDR2 FQNEAQ come from the germline V gene (reference sequence). V lost 1 base to trimming and J lost 1 base, with 7 bases between them. The CDR3 is 15 amino acids. The DNA of the CDR3 is TGTGCCAGCAGCTTAGGTTCAGGGAACACCGGGGAGCTGTTTTTT. As protein: CASSLGSGNTGELFF.

This clone was detected once. The rearrangement uses TRBV10-3 and TRBJ2-3; D is perhaps TRBD1 (5 bases). V gave up 0 bases and J gave up 6 bases, with 7 bases separating them. The CDR3 is made up of 13 amino acids. The germline V gene has CDR1 ENHRY and CDR2 SYGVKD. The CDR3 spells CAISESSGDTQYF. The CDR3 nucleotides are TGTGCCATCAGTGAGTCTTCAGGGGATACGCAGTATTTT.

In DNA form, the CDR3 reads TGTGCCAGCAGCTTGGGCGGGCACTCGTTTTATGGCTACACCTTC. Amino acids: CASSLGGHSFYGYTF. The chain has TRBV5-5 and TRBJ1-2, with unresolved D. CDR3 length: 15 residues. Germline V gene data show CDR1 as SGHKS and CDR2 as YYEKEE (reference sequence). The V and J ends lost 0 bases and 5 bases respectively, with 14 bases between them.

V usage is TRBV5-4 and J usage is TRBJ2-1; 8 nucleotides match TRBD1. The CDR3 spans 17 residues. Germline V gives CDR1 SGHNT, CDR2 YYREEE (reference sequence). V lost 3 bases and J lost 0; bases outside the gene matches: 8. The CDR3 DNA reads as TGTGCCAGCAGCTCGGGTACAGGGGGGAGCTCCTACAATGAGCAGTTCTTC. This translates into CASSSGTGGSSYNEQFF.

This clone has only one observation. The chain joins TRBV5-1 to TRBJ2-1; the match to TRBD2 covers 9 bases. Germline CDR1 reads SGHRS; CDR2 reads YFSETQ. Trimming took 0 bases from V and 1 from J; bases not matched to a gene: 14. The CDR3 is made up of 20 amino acids. The CDR3 here is CASSLEGGGGAVGSYNEQFF. The CDR3 DNA is TGCGCCAGCAGCTTGGAGGGGGGCGGGGGGGCCGTAGGGTCCTACAATGAGCAGTTCTTC.

This clone was seen a handful of times. The chain has TRBV6-5 and TRBJ1-1; 7 bases fit TRBD1. In germline, CDR1 is MNHEY, CDR2 SVGAGI. With 0 bases clipped from V and 2 bases from J, the junction kept 6 bases outside the gene matches. This CDR3 is 16 amino acids long. The CDR3 nucleotides are TGTGCCAGCAGTTACTCGAAAGGGGGCGGAAACACTGAAGCTTTCTTT. Translation: CASSYSKGGGNTEAFF.

The J gene is TRBJ2-7, the V gene TRBV4-3; D perhaps matches TRBD2 (7 bases). Trimming pared 0 bases from V and 4 bases from J, leaving 13 bases between. The CDR3 consists of 15 residues. Per germline, CDR1 LGHNA and CDR2 YSLEER. The DNA for the CDR3 is TGCGCCAGCAGCCAAGATAGGGGGGGGGCGTACGAGCAGTACTTC. Its translation: CASSQDRGGAYEQYF.

This chain joins TRBV2 and TRBJ2-6; 10 nucleotides match TRBD1. Trimming at V came to 3 bases and at J to 2 bases, leaving 1 base not matched to a gene. CDR3 length equals 16 residues. Germline V gene sequence: CDR1 SNHLY, CDR2 FYNNEI. CDR3 in DNA: TGTGCCAGCAGTGAGACAGGGGGCGCTGGGGCCAACGTCCTGACTTTC. This sequence encodes CASSETGGAGANVLTF.

Notes on this clone: Other DNA sequences in the same sample also yield this CDR3. This rearrangement joins TRBV2 to TRBJ1-1; the D is unclear. The CDR3 is 14 residues long. The germline V gene encodes CDR1 SNHLY and CDR2 FYNNEI. V lost 1 base and J 2 bases, leaving 8 bases between the germline ends. CDR3 protein: CASSEVDTNTEAFF. CDR3 in DNA: TGTGCCAGCAGTGAAGTTGACACAAACACTGAAGCTTTCTTT. The full variable domain, in which reference TRBV2 and TRBJ1-1 provide the parts outside the CDR3, is EPEVTQTPSHQVTQMGQEVILRCVPISNHLYFYWYRQILGQKVEFLVSFYNNEISEKSEIFDDQFSVERPDGSNFTLKIRSTKLEDSAMYFCASSEVDTNTEAFFGQGTRLTVV.

In its sample, this clone was seen a few times. The chain has TRBV27 and TRBJ2-2; perhaps TRBD1 as D (5 bases). The germline CDR1 and CDR2 sequences are MNHEY and SMNVEV (reference sequence). Trimming removed 1 base from V and 0 bases from J, with 9 bases in between. This CDR3 spans 16 amino acids. The CDR3 region is CASSLLPGTNTGELFF. The CDR3 coding sequence is TGTGCCAGCAGTTTATTGCCAGGGACGAACACCGGGGAGCTGTTTTTT.

This sequence joins TRBV4-1 and TRBJ2-3, with 8 bases lining up with TRBD2. The CDR3 runs to 17 residues. V shed 4 bases, J shed 8 bases, and the junction held 17 bases outside the gene matches. Germline V CDR1 and CDR2: MGHRA, YSYEKL. This chain's CDR3 is CASSRRSGGDPPSTQYF. In DNA, the CDR3 is TGCGCCAGCAGCCGAAGGAGCGGGGGCGACCCCCCCAGTACGCAGTATTTT.

V and J are TRBV6-1 and TRBJ1-1; perhaps TRBD1 as D (6 bases). The CDR3 is 14 residues long. The V end lost 7 bases, the J end lost 3 bases, and 15 bases lay between the germline ends. Germline V CDR1 and CDR2: MNHNS, SASEGT. The CDR3 sequence: CASTGDTTDTEAFF. CDR3 DNA: TGTGCCAGCACCGGGGACACGACGGACACTGAAGCTTTCTTT.

The chain is built from TRBV19 and TRBJ1-5, with D possibly matching TRBD1 (5 bases). Trimming removed 1 base from V and 7 bases from J, with 17 bases in between. The V gene's germline CDR1 is LNHDA and CDR2 SQIVND (reference sequence). CDR3 length: 16 residues. For the CDR3, the DNA is TGTGCCAGTAGTATAGGCTCAGGGTATGGGTCCCAGCCCCAGCATTTT. It yields the protein CASSIGSGYGSQPQHF.

The chain uses TRBV7-3 and TRBJ2-3; unclear D gene. With 1 base removed from V and 0 bases from J, the gap between germline ends came to 5 bases. CDR1 and CDR2 (germline): SGHTA, FQGTGA. The CDR3 covers 14 residues. The DNA for the CDR3 is TGTGCCAGCAGCTTAATGGAGAGCACAGATACGCAGTATTTT. Its translation: CASSLMESTDTQYF.

The rearrangement links TRBV19 to TRBJ2-7; D may be TRBD2 (5 bases). Germline V gene lookup returns CDR1 LNHDA and CDR2 SQIVND (reference sequence). The CDR3 length is 14 residues. V lost 3 bases and J 1 base, leaving 10 bases between the germline ends. CDR3 residues: CASSMVAQSYEQYF. The CDR3 coding sequence is TGTGCCAGTAGTATGGTAGCGCAGTCCTACGAGCAGTACTTC. Combining the CDR3 with reference TRBV19 and TRBJ2-7 gives the whole variable domain DGGITQSPKYLFRKEGQNVTLSCEQNLNHDAMYWYRQDPGQGLRLIYYSQIVNDFQKGDIAEGYSVSREKKESFPLTVTSAQKNPTAFYLCASSMVAQSYEQYFGPGTRLTVT.

In DNA, the CDR3 is TGTGCCAGCAGCTTAGTGGCAACTACCTACGAGCAGTACTTC. Its protein product is CASSLVATTYEQYF. The V gene is TRBV13, the J gene TRBJ2-5; D is unresolved. TRBJ2-7 matches the DNA end more closely, so the J call is doubtful. CDR1 is PRHDT and CDR2 is FYEKMQ in the germline V gene (reference sequence). The CDR3 has 14 amino acids.

The chain employs TRBV5-1 and TRBJ1-3, with TRBD1 as a possible D gene (5 bases). The CDR3 runs 12 residues. Germline V lookup: CDR1 SGHRS, CDR2 YFSETQ. V was clipped by 7 bases and J by 4 bases, with 9 bases between them. This CDR3 is CASYNRGNTIYF. The CDR3 nucleotides are TGCGCCAGCTACAACAGGGGAAACACCATATATTTT.

V usage is TRBV7-3 and J usage is TRBJ2-3; TRBD2 might be the D (6 bases). Germline V lookup: CDR1 SGHTA, CDR2 FQGTGA. V lost 5 bases, J lost 0 bases, and 15 bases lay in between. There are 16 residues in the CDR3. For the CDR3, the DNA is TGTGCCAGCAGCCCAAGACTCAGCGGGAGCACAGATACGCAGTATTTT. Translated: CASSPRLSGSTDTQYF.

The chain is built from TRBV7-3 and TRBJ2-2; TRBD1 matches at 10 bases. The junction had 5 bases not matched to a gene; V was cut back by 4 bases and J by 6 bases. CDR3 size: 15 residues. CDR1 and CDR2 from the germline V gene are SGHTA and FQGTGA. DNA of the CDR3: TGTGCCAGCAGCTCCGACAGGGGGCTCCCCGGGGAGCTGTTTTTT. This codes for CASSSDRGLPGELFF.